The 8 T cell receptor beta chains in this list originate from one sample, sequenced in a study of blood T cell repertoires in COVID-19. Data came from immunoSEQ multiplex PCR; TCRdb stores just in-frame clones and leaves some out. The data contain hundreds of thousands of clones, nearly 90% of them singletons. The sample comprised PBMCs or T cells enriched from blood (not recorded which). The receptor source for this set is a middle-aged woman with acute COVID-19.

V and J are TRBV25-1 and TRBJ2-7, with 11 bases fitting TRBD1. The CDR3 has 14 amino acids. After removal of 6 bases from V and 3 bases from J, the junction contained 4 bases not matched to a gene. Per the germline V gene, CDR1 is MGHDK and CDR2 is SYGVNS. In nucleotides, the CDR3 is TGTGCCAGCAGGAAGGACAGGGGGCTCTACGAGCAGTACTTC. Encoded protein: CASRKDRGLYEQYF.

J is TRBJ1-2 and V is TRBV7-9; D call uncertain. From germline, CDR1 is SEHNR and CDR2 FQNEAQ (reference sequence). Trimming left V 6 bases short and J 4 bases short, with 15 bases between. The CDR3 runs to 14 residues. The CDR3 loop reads CASSTREGSYGYTF. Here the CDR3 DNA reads TGTGCCAGCAGTACCCGGGAAGGCAGCTATGGCTACACCTTC.

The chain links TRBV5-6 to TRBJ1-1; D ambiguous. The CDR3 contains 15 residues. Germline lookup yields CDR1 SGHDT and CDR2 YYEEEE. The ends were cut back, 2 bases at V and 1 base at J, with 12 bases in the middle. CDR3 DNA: TGTGCCAGCAGCTTTAGAGGCTTCCAGAACACTGAAGCTTTCTTT. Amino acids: CASSFRGFQNTEAFF.

CDR3 DNA sequence: TGTGCCAGCAGTGAATCTCCAGGGCTTAGAAGCGGCTACACCTTC. This encodes CASSESPGLRSGYTF. The V gene is TRBV25-1, the J gene TRBJ1-2, with D possibly TRBD1 on 5 matching bases. Germline V gives CDR1 MGHDK, CDR2 SYGVNS. The CDR3 is 15 amino acids. V was trimmed by 1 base and J by 8 bases, leaving 17 bases between them.

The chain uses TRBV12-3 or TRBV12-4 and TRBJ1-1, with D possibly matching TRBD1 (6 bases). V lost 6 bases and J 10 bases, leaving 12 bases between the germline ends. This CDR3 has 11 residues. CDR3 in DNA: TGTGCCAGCAGGGAAACAGGGAGAGCTTTCTTT. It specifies CASRETGRAFF.

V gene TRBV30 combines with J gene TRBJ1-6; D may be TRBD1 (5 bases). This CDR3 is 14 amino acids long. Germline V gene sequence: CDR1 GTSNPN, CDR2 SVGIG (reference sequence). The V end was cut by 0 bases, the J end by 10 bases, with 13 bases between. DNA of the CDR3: TGTGCCTGGAGTGTACGTCGACAGACCTCACCCCTCCACTTT. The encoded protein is CAWSVRRQTSPLHF.

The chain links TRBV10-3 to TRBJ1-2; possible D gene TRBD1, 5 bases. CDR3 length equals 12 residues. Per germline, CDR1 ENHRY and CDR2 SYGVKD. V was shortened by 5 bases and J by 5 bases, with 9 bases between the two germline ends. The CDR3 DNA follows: TGTGCCATCAGTCTCGACAGTTATGGCTACACCTTC. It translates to CAISLDSYGYTF.

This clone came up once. This chain's CDR3 is CSVELRGSYYEQYF. The CDR3 nucleotides are TGCAGCGTTGAGCTTCGCGGTAGTTACTACGAGCAGTACTTC. V and J are TRBV29-1 and TRBJ2-7; no clear D. Germline CDR1 is SQVTM and CDR2 is ANQGSEA. The CDR3 extends over 14 amino acids. The V gene lost 3 bases and the J gene lost 3 bases, with 15 bases spanning the gap.